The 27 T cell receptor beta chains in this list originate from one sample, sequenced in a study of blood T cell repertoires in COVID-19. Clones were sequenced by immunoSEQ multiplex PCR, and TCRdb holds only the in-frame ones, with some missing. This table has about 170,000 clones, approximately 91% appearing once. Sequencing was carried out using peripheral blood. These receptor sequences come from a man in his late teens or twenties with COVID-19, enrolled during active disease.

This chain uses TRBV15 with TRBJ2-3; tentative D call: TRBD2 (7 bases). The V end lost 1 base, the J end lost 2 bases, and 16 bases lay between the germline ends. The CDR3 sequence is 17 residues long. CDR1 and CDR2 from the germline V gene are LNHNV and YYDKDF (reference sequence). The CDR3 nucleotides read TGTGCCACCAGCAGAGTCGGGGGGCAATGGTACACAGATACGCAGTATTTT. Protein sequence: CATSRVGGQWYTDTQYF.

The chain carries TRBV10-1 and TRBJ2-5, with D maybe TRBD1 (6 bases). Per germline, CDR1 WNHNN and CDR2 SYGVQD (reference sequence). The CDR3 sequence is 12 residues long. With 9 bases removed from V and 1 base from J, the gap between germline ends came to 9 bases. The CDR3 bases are TGCGCCAGACCGGACAGCCAAGAGACCCAGTACTTC. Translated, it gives CARPDSQETQYF.

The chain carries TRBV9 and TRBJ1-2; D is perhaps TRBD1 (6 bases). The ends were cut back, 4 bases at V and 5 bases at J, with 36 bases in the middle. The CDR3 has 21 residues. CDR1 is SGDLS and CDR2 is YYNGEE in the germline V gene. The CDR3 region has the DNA TGTGCCAGCAGCTCCCACCCGGGACAAGACTACTATGGAGACCATTTATATGGCTACACCTTC. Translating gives CASSSHPGQDYYGDHLYGYTF.

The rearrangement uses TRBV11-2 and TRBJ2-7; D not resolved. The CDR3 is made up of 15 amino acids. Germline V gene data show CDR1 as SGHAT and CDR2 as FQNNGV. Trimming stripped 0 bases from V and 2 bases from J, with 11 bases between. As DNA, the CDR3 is TGTGCCAGCAGCTTAGAGTTAGCCCAACCCTACGAGCAGTACTTC. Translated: CASSLELAQPYEQYF.

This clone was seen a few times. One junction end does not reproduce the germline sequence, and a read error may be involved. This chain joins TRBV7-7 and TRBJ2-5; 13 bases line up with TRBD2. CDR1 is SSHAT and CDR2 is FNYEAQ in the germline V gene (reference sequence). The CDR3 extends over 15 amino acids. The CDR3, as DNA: TGTGCTAGCAGCTTAGGACTAGCGGGAGTAGAGACCCAGTACTTC. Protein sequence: CASSLGLAGVETQYF.

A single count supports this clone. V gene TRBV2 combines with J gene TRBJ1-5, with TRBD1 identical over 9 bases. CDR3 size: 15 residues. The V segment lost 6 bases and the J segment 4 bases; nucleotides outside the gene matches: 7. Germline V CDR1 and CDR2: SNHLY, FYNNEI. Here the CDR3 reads CASRPDRGLNQPQHF. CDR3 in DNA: TGTGCCAGCAGACCGGACAGGGGTCTTAATCAGCCCCAGCATTTT.

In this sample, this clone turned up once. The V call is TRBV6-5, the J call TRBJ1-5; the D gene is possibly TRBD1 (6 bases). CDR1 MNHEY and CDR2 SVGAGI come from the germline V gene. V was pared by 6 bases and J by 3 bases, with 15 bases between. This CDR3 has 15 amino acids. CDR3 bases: TGTGCCAGCAGCCCGACCGGGACACACAATCAGCCCCAGCATTTT. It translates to CASSPTGTHNQPQHF.

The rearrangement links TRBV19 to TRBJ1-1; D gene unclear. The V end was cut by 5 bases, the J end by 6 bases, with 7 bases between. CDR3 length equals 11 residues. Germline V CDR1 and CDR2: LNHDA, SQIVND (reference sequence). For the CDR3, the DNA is TGTGCCAGTAGTGAACGAGCTGAAGCTTTCTTT. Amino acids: CASSERAEAFF.

In DNA, the CDR3 is TGCGCCAGCAGCCAAGATGTACGACACAATAACTATGGCTACACCTTC. Its translation: CASSQDVRHNNYGYTF. The chain couples TRBV4-3 to TRBJ1-2; no firm D call. V lost 0 bases to trimming and J lost 1 base, with 12 bases between them. The CDR3 totals 16 residues. Germline V gives CDR1 LGHNA, CDR2 YSLEER.

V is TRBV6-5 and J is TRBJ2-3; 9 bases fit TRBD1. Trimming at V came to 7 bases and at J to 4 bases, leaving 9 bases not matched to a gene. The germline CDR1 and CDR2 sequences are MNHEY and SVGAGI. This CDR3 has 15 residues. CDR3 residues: CASTHRDRVSDTQYF. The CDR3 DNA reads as TGTGCCAGCACCCACCGGGACAGGGTATCAGATACGCAGTATTTT.

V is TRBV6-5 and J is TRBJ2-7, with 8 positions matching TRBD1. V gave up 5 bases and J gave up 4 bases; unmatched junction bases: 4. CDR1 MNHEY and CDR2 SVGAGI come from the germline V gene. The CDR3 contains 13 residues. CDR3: CASSTTGGYEQYF. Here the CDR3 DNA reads TGTGCCAGCAGTACCACAGGGGGATACGAGCAGTACTTC.

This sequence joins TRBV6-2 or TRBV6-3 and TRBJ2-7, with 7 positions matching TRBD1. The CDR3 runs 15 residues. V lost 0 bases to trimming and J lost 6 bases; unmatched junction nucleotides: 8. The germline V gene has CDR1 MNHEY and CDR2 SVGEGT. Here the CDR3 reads CASSYSKKGASEQYF. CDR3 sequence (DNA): TGTGCCAGCAGTTACTCGAAGAAGGGGGCCAGCGAGCAGTACTTC.

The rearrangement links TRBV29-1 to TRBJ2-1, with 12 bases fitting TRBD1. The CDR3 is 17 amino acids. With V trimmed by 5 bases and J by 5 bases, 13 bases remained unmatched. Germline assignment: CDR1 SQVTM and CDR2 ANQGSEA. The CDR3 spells CSVLARDRGPLDNEQFF. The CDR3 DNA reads TGCAGCGTTCTGGCCCGGGACAGGGGGCCCTTGGACAATGAGCAGTTCTTC.

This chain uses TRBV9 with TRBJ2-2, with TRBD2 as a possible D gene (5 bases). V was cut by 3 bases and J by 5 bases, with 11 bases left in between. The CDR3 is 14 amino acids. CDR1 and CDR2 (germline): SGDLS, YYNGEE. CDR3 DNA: TGTGCCAGCAGCGATCTCAGGAGGACCGGGGAGCTGTTTTTT. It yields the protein CASSDLRRTGELFF.

CDR3 sequence: CASGGLYGYTF. DNA of the CDR3: TGCGCCAGCGGGGGACTCTATGGCTACACCTTC. V usage is TRBV5-1 and J usage is TRBJ1-2; tentative D call: TRBD1 (5 bases). V was clipped by 7 bases and J by 4 bases, with 8 bases between them. This CDR3 is 11 amino acids long. CDR1 is SGHRS and CDR2 is YFSETQ in the germline V gene. The whole variable domain, filled in from reference TRBV5-1 and TRBJ1-2, reads KAGVTQTPRYLIKTRGQQVTLSCSPISGHRSVSWYQQTPGQGLQFLFEYFSETQRNKGNFPGRFSGRQFSNSRSEMNVSTLELGDSALYLCASGGLYGYTFGSGTRLTVV.

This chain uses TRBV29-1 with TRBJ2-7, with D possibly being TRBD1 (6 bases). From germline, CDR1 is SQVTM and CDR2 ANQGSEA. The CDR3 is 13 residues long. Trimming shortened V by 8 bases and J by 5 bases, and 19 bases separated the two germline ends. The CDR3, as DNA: TGCAGCTCGGTAGGGGGAGAGAGGGACGAGCAGTACTTC. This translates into CSSVGGERDEQYF.

The CDR3 spells CASKDPTDPYGYTF. The DNA for the CDR3 is TGTGCCAGCAAAGACCCGACAGATCCTTATGGCTACACCTTC. This chain joins TRBV6-5 and TRBJ1-2; weak D call: TRBD1 (5 bases). The CDR3 is made up of 14 amino acids. Trimming removed 7 bases at V and 5 bases at J, with 17 bases between. Germline values: CDR1 MNHEY, CDR2 SVGAGI.

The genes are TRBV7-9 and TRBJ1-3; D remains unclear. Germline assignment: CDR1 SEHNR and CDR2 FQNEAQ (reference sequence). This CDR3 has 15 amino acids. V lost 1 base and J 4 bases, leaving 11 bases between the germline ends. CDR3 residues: CASSLGSNLGNTIYF. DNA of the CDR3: TGTGCCAGCAGCTTAGGGAGCAACCTGGGAAACACCATATATTTT.

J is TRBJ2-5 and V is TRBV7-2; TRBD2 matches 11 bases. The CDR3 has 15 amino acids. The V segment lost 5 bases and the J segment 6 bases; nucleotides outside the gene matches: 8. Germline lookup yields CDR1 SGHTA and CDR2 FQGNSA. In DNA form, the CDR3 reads TGTGCCAGCAGCCTTACTAGCGGGAGTCCCAAGACCCAGTACTTC. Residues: CASSLTSGSPKTQYF.

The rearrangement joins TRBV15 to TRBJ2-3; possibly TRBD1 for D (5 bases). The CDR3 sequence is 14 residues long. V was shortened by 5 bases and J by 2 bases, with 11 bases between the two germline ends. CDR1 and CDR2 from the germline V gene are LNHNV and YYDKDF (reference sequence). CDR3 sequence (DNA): TGTGCCACCAGCTCTCGACAGTCCACAGATACGCAGTATTTT. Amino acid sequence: CATSSRQSTDTQYF.

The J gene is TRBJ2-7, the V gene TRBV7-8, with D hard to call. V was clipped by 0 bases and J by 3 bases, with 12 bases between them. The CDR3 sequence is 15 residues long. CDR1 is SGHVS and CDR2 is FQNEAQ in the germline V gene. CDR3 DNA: TGTGCCAGCAGCTTAGCGTGGCGGTCGAACTACGAGCAGTACTTC. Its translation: CASSLAWRSNYEQYF.

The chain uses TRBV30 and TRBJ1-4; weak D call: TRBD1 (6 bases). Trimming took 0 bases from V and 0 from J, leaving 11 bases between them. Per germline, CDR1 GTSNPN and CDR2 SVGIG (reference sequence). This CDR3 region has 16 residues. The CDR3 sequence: CAWSVWTVATNEKLFF. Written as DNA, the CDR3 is TGTGCCTGGAGTGTTTGGACAGTTGCAACTAATGAAAAACTGTTTTTT.

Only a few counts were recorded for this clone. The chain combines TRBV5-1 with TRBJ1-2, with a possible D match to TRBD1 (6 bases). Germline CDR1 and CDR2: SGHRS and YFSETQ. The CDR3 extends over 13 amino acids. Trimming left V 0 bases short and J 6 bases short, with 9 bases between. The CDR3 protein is CASSLGAGDGYTF. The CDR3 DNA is TGCGCCAGCAGCTTGGGGGCAGGGGATGGCTACACCTTC.

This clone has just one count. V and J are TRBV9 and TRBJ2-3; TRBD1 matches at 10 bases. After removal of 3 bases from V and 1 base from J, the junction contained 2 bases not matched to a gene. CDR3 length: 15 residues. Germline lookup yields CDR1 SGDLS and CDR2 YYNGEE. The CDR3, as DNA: TGTGCCAGCAGCGCGGGGACAGGGGGCACAGATACGCAGTATTTT. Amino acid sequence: CASSAGTGGTDTQYF.

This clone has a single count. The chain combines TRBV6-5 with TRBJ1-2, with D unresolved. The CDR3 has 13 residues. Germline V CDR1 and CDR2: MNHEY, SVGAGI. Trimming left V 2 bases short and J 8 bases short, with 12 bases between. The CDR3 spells CASSYASIEGYTF. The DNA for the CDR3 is TGTGCCAGCAGTTACGCGTCCATTGAGGGCTACACCTTC.

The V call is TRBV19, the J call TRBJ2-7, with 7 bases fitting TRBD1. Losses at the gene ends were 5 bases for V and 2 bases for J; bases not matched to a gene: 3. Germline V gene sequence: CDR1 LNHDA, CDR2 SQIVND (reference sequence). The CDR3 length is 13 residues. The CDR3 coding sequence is TGTGCCAGTAGTCCCGGACAGGCCTACGAGCAGTACTTC. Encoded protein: CASSPGQAYEQYF.

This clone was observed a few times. In DNA, the CDR3 is TGTGCCAGCACCCGGGACATTTTTGAGCAGTTCTTC. This translates into CASTRDIFEQFF. The chain recombines TRBV2 with TRBJ2-1; possibly TRBD1 for D (6 bases). Trimming removed 7 bases from V and 9 bases from J, with 13 bases in between. CDR1 and CDR2 from the germline V gene are SNHLY and FYNNEI. CDR3 length: 12 amino acids.